This T cell receptor beta chain was retrieved from a study of Ad26.COV2.S vaccination and SARS-CoV-2 variants (dated by TCRdb to the early 2020s). With regard to the full study: TCRbeta repertoire sequencing served as the tool for gauging how specific and how broad the SARS-CoV-2-reactive T cell receptors were following Ad26.COV2.S vaccination. A total of some 30 samples were included in the TCR-sequenced set, comprising about 20 Ad26.COV2.S vaccine recipients, 5 placebo recipients and 8 SARS-CoV-2 convalescent individuals.

The germline ends are 8 bases apart after V is trimmed by 2 bases and J by 0 bases. CDR1 and CDR2 were assigned from the germline V gene as KGHSH and LQKENI. Reading from cysteine to phenylalanine, the CDR3 counts 15 amino acids. The read is trimmed to its CDR3 DNA, 45 bases read in frame from base 1. General study outcomes and caveats: After vaccination, spike-specific CD8+ and CD4+ T cell responses were reported to show substantial breadth. Vaccine and placebo recipients had similar non-spike TCR breadth, a finding consistent with the vaccine containing only spike. Spike-specific TCR breadth was higher in Ad26.COV2.S recipients than in placebo recipients (P = 0.0014). The authors noted that total T cell responses may have been underestimated by the TCR breadth and depth analyses.

Regarding this clone: It lacks a known antigen. Per-nucleotide qualities are absent, and no much larger clonotype sits a single base away.

The immunoSEQ Assay was used to sequence TCRbeta CDR3 regions. After extraction, genomic DNA underwent amplification by bias-controlled multiplex PCR, followed by high-throughput sequencing. Under the source paper's analysis protocol: Collapsing and filtering of sequences were performed to quantify the absolute abundance of each unique TCRbeta CDR3 region. T cell fraction was estimated by normalizing TCRbeta template counts to usable DNA, with usable DNA measured through amplification of reference genes found in all nucleated cells. Repertoire TCRs were annotated as SARS-CoV-2-specific when V gene, CDR3 amino acid sequence and J gene were exactly matched to a known reactive TCR set. The reference SARS-CoV-2 TCR set was derived from MIRA and filtered for enrichment in COVID-19-positive ImmuneCODE repertoires, a step that removed public or cross-reactive TCRs. Based on the MIRA antigens, annotated TCRs were further analysed at the level of specific ORF or position within ORF. Breadth was defined as annotated unique rearrangements over total unique productive rearrangements; depth was the summed frequency of those rearrangements. Two-sided Wilcoxon rank-sum tests were applied when comparing TCR breadth between groups. TCRdb took over this immuneACCESS table, retaining in-frame rearrangements with V and J assigned. Such tables are incomplete; in checked studies, under half of the missing clones stem from an unresolved V gene, and the remainder is unexplained. V and J calls and clone size are copied from that table; D and trimming were computed from the DNA. The sample table holds roughly 150,000 clones, of which just over 85% were seen once. 4% to 6% of the sample lies in the top ten.

The time point label, as the study defines it: individuals recovered from natural SARS-CoV-2 infection. Sample: peripheral blood, taken after recovery from COVID-19. This clonotype was sampled from a human donor who had recovered from COVID-19. The chain is encoded by TRBV18 joined to TRBJ1-3, with no D gene named confidently. The DNA reads as follows: TGTGCCAGCTCACCAAACACCGGCTCTGGAAACACCATATATTTT. Its amino acids are CASSPNTGSGNTIYF.